Shown below are 26 T cell receptor beta chains from a single sample sequenced in a study of cytomegalovirus exposure and HLA in healthy donors. The PCR made use of 60 Vbeta and 13 Jbeta primers. The data were produced by immunoSEQ multiplex PCR, yet TCRdb's version contains in-frame clones alone and is incomplete. Here the sample spans approximately 240,000 clones, about 81% being singletons. Specimen: PBMCs. These receptors were collected from a woman aged 40 to 49 in good health and CMV-seropositive.

This chain connects TRBV7-9 to TRBJ1-2, with a possible D match to TRBD1 (6 bases). Germline V lookup: CDR1 SEHNR, CDR2 FQNEAQ (reference sequence). Trimming left V 6 bases short and J 5 bases short, with 10 bases between. The length of the CDR3 is 12 residues. CDR3 DNA: TGTGCCAGCAGACAAGGACAGTATGGCTACACCTTC. Its protein is CASRQGQYGYTF. The whole variable domain, remainder taken from reference TRBV7-9 and TRBJ1-2, is DTGVSQNPRHKITKRGQNVTFRCDPISEHNRLYWYRQTLGQGPEFLTYFQNEAQLEKSRLLSDRFSAERPKGSFSTLEIQRTEQGDSAMYLCASRQGQYGYTFGSGTRLTVV.

This rearrangement joins TRBV9 to TRBJ1-2, with D possibly TRBD1 on 5 matching bases. This CDR3 is 15 amino acids long. V lost 5 bases and J 7 bases, leaving 21 bases between the germline ends. From germline, CDR1 is SGDLS and CDR2 YYNGEE. The CDR3 DNA reads TGTGCCAGCAGACTTACCCCCGGGGGGGGATCTGGCTACACCTTC. Protein product: CASRLTPGGGSGYTF.

The V gene is TRBV19, the J gene TRBJ2-7; 10 positions agree with TRBD2. The CDR3 runs 14 residues. Germline CDR1 is LNHDA and CDR2 is SQIVND (reference sequence). Trimming removed 4 bases from V and 4 bases from J; junction bases left unmatched: 4. The chain's CDR3 is CASSNQRGGYEQYF. The CDR3 bases are TGTGCCAGTAGTAACCAGCGGGGGGGTTACGAGCAGTACTTC.

The chain recombines TRBV5-1 with TRBJ1-1; D unclear. CDR3 size: 14 residues. CDR1 and CDR2 (germline): SGHRS, YFSETQ. V was pared by 7 bases and J by 0 bases, with 13 bases between. The CDR3 protein is CASRFGLMNTEAFF. The CDR3 nucleotides are TGCGCCAGCCGGTTTGGACTGATGAACACTGAAGCTTTCTTT.

The chain has TRBV14 and TRBJ1-2; 8 nucleotides line up with TRBD1. CDR1 SGHDN and CDR2 FVKESK come from the germline V gene. The CDR3 length is 15 residues. V lost 1 base to trimming and J lost 2 bases; unmatched junction nucleotides: 3. The CDR3 spells CASSQGTGSNYGYTF. The DNA for the CDR3 is TGTGCCAGCAGCCAAGGGACAGGGTCGAACTATGGCTACACCTTC.

This clone appeared once. V and J are TRBV27 and TRBJ1-4; 9 bases are a match to TRBD1. With 7 bases clipped from V and 8 bases from J, the junction kept 11 bases outside the gene matches. This CDR3 spans 15 amino acids. CDR1 and CDR2 (germline): MNHEY, SMNVEV (reference sequence). The CDR3 spells CASTSTGQGPEKLFF. Written as DNA, the CDR3 is TGTGCCAGCACTTCTACGGGACAGGGCCCAGAAAAACTGTTTTTT.

This clone came up a few times. The V call is TRBV18, the J call TRBJ1-1; no clear D. This CDR3 contains 14 residues. The V gene's germline CDR1 is KGHSH and CDR2 LQKENI. Trimming left V 3 bases short and J 3 bases short, with 11 bases between. The CDR3 DNA follows: TGTGCCAGCTCACCTCGGGTGGAGGACACTGAAGCTTTCTTT. Amino acids: CASSPRVEDTEAFF.

In this sample, this clone turned up once. Distinct nucleotide sequences in the sample also encode this CDR3. This chain links TRBV30 with TRBJ2-3; D not certain. CDR1 GTSNPN and CDR2 SVGIG come from the germline V gene (reference sequence). The CDR3 length is 11 residues. Trimming removed 3 bases from V and 6 bases from J, with 7 bases in between. CDR3 nucleotide sequence: TGTGCCTGGAGGGTTGGCGATACGCAGTATTTT. It encodes CAWRVGDTQYF.

About this clone: Other DNA sequences in the same sample also yield this CDR3. The DNA for the CDR3 is TGTGCCAGCAGCGAGGGGACTAGCGGGAGCACAGATACGCAGTATTTT. Protein sequence: CASSEGTSGSTDTQYF. The V gene is TRBV9, the J gene TRBJ2-3, with 12 bases aligning to TRBD2. Trimming removed 3 bases from V and 0 bases from J; junction bases left unmatched: 2. In germline, CDR1 is SGDLS, CDR2 YYNGEE. The CDR3 is 16 amino acids.

The chain combines TRBV2 with TRBJ1-2; 9 bases match TRBD1. This CDR3 has 17 amino acids. With V trimmed by 6 bases and J by 2 bases, 13 bases remained unmatched. Germline values: CDR1 SNHLY, CDR2 FYNNEI. CDR3 amino acids: CASSLNLPGQGNYGYTF. The CDR3 bases are TGTGCCAGCAGCTTGAATCTGCCGGGACAGGGAAACTATGGCTACACCTTC.

The chain couples TRBV5-1 to TRBJ2-1, with 8 bases identical to TRBD2. V shed 0 bases, J shed 5 bases, and the junction held 4 bases outside the gene matches. The germline CDR1 and CDR2 sequences are SGHRS and YFSETQ. This CDR3 has 15 residues. The chain's CDR3 is CASSLVSGNHNEQFF. The DNA for the CDR3 is TGCGCCAGCAGCTTGGTTAGCGGGAATCACAATGAGCAGTTCTTC.

This chain links TRBV15 with TRBJ2-7, with TRBD1 matching over 8 bases. CDR1 and CDR2 from the germline V gene are LNHNV and YYDKDF (reference sequence). The junction had 7 bases not matched to a gene; V was cut back by 4 bases and J by 5 bases. CDR3 length: 14 residues. The CDR3 nucleotides read TGTGCCACCAGCAAAAACGACAGGGGCGACGAGCAGTACTTC. Its translation is CATSKNDRGDEQYF.

This clone appeared a few times. The chain carries TRBV6-1 and TRBJ2-7; D call uncertain. The CDR3 length is 11 residues. Germline V CDR1 and CDR2: MNHNS, SASEGT. Trimming removed 11 bases from V and 0 bases from J, with 8 bases in between. The CDR3 region is CAGRSSYEQYF. The CDR3 DNA reads as TGTGCCGGTAGGAGCTCCTACGAGCAGTACTTC.

The rearrangement uses TRBV19 and TRBJ1-2; 9 bases align to TRBD1. V shed 5 bases and J 3 bases; nucleotides not matched to a gene: 13. CDR1 and CDR2 from the germline V gene are LNHDA and SQIVND (reference sequence). The CDR3 is made up of 17 amino acids. Here the CDR3 reads CASSGFSDRGDHYGYTF. The CDR3 nucleotides are TGTGCCAGTAGTGGCTTCTCGGACAGGGGAGATCACTATGGCTACACCTTC.

For this clone: Other nucleotide sequences in the sample specify the same CDR3. The J gene is TRBJ2-5, the V gene TRBV9; 7 bases are shared with TRBD2. Germline assignment: CDR1 SGDLS and CDR2 YYNGEE. The CDR3 runs 13 residues. The V segment lost 2 bases and the J segment 3 bases; nucleotides outside the gene matches: 1. CDR3 sequence (DNA): TGTGCCAGCAGCGTTGGGGGGGAAGAGACCCAGTACTTC. Protein: CASSVGGEETQYF.

The V call is TRBV7-9, the J call TRBJ2-1, with 12 nucleotides matching TRBD2. Germline CDR1 is SEHNR and CDR2 is FQNEAQ (reference sequence). V lost 2 bases and J lost 4; bases outside the gene matches: 12. The CDR3 extends over 19 amino acids. CDR3 nucleotide sequence: TGTGCCAGCAGCTTATTTGCTAGCGGGAGGGTCGCGGGTTACAATGAGCAGTTCTTC. This encodes CASSLFASGRVAGYNEQFF. The full variable domain, its missing parts supplied by reference TRBV7-9 and TRBJ2-1, is DTGVSQNPRHKITKRGQNVTFRCDPISEHNRLYWYRQTLGQGPEFLTYFQNEAQLEKSRLLSDRFSAERPKGSFSTLEIQRTEQGDSAMYLCASSLFASGRVAGYNEQFFGPGTRLTVL.

The DNA for the CDR3 is TGTGCCAGCAGCTCGAGACAGGCTGAAGCTTTCTTT. This translates into CASSSRQAEAFF. The chain uses TRBV7-2 and TRBJ1-1, with D possibly being TRBD1 (6 bases). Trimming removed 4 bases at V and 6 bases at J, with 9 bases between. The CDR3 is 12 residues long. Germline CDR1 SGHTA, CDR2 FQGNSA.

V and J are TRBV5-1 and TRBJ2-1, with D perhaps matching TRBD1 (6 bases). V was trimmed by 4 bases and J by 0 bases, leaving 14 bases between them. This CDR3 spans 16 amino acids. Looked up from germline, CDR1 is SGHRS and CDR2 is YFSETQ. The CDR3 spells CASSLVGASSYNEQFF. The CDR3 DNA follows: TGCGCCAGCAGCCTGGTGGGGGCTAGCTCCTACAATGAGCAGTTCTTC.

The rearrangement uses TRBV11-2 and TRBJ1-1, with TRBD1 as a possible D gene (5 bases). Trimming took 2 bases from V and 6 from J, leaving 13 bases between them. Germline V lookup: CDR1 SGHAT, CDR2 FQNNGV. The CDR3 extends over 14 amino acids. DNA of the CDR3: TGTGCCAGCAGCTTAACTGGACACCTGTCTGAAGCTTTCTTT. Amino acid sequence: CASSLTGHLSEAFF.

The rearrangement links TRBV5-1 to TRBJ1-2; TRBD1 agrees at 8 bases. The V gene end was trimmed by 3 bases and the J gene end by 3 bases; junction bases not matched to a gene: 1. CDR3 length: 13 amino acids. The V gene's germline CDR1 is SGHRS and CDR2 YFSETQ. The CDR3 sequence is CASSSGQDYGYTF. In DNA form, the CDR3 reads TGCGCCAGCAGCTCGGGACAGGACTATGGCTACACCTTC.

This chain links TRBV21-1 with TRBJ1-1; the table names TRBD1, a call not compared with the DNA. TRBV21-1 is a recognized pseudogene. The length of the CDR3 is 14 residues. The CDR3 is CASSGQGATPEAFF. Written as DNA, the CDR3 is TGTGCCAGCAGCGGACAGGGGGCGACGCCTGAAGCTTTCTTT.

This clone was counted once. V gene TRBV6-6 combines with J gene TRBJ2-5, with 7 bases fitting TRBD1. V trimming: 7 bases; J trimming: 0 bases; junction bases outside the gene matches: 8. The CDR3 has 15 residues. Germline V gene lookup returns CDR1 MNHNY and CDR2 SVGAGI (reference sequence). The CDR3, as DNA: TGTGCCAGCACGGGGACAGAAAGGTACCAAGAGACCCAGTACTTC. This encodes CASTGTERYQETQYF.

This clone was found once. The rearrangement joins TRBV5-4 to TRBJ1-2; perhaps TRBD1 as D (5 bases). The CDR3 runs 14 residues. Per germline, CDR1 SGHNT and CDR2 YYREEE (reference sequence). Trimming left V 0 bases short and J 4 bases short, with 10 bases between. The CDR3 spells CASSLGQPVYGYTF. The CDR3 coding sequence is TGTGCCAGCAGCTTGGGACAGCCAGTCTATGGCTACACCTTC.

The chain carries TRBV13 and TRBJ2-1; 11 bases align to TRBD2. The CDR3 consists of 15 residues. V trimming: 5 bases; J trimming: 4 bases; junction bases outside the gene matches: 4. Germline values: CDR1 PRHDT, CDR2 FYEKMQ (reference sequence). The CDR3 reads CASSLGLAEYNEQFF. DNA of the CDR3: TGTGCCAGCAGCCTGGGACTAGCGGAGTACAATGAGCAGTTCTTC. Complete variable domain (other parts from reference TRBV13 and TRBJ2-1): AAGVIQSPRHLIKEKRETATLKCYPIPRHDTVYWYQQGPGQDPQFLISFYEKMQSDKGSIPDRFSAQQFSDYHSELNMSSLELGDSALYFCASSLGLAEYNEQFFGPGTRLTVL.

The rearrangement links TRBV7-2 to TRBJ1-3; 7 bases line up with TRBD1. The junction had 8 bases not matched to a gene; V was cut back by 5 bases and J by 1 base. From germline, CDR1 is SGHTA and CDR2 FQGNSA. This CDR3 comprises 16 residues. CDR3 amino acids: CASSRRSQGSGNTIYF. In nucleotides, the CDR3 is TGTGCCAGCAGCCGAAGATCACAGGGGTCTGGAAACACCATATATTTT.

The chain couples TRBV10-1 to TRBJ2-7; D may be TRBD2 (5 bases). Germline V CDR1 and CDR2: WNHNN, SYGVQD (reference sequence). The CDR3 covers 14 residues. V shed 1 base and J shed 0 bases, with 7 bases lying between them. DNA of the CDR3: TGCGCCAGCAGTGAGTTTCGGGACTCCTACGAGCAGTACTTC. Translating gives CASSEFRDSYEQYF.